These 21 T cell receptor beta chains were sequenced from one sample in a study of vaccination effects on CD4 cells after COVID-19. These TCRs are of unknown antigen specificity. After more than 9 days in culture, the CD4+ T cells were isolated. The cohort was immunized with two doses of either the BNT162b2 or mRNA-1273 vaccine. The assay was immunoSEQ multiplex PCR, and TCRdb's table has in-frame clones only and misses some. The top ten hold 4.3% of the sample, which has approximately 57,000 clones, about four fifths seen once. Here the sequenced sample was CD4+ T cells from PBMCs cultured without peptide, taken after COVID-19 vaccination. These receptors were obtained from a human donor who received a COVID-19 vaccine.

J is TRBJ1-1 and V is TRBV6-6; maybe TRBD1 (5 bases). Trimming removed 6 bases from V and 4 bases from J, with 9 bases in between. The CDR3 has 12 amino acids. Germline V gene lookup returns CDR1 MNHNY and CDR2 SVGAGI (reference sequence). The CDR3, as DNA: TGTGCCAGCAGCTCCCAGGGCACTGAAGCTTTCTTT. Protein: CASSSQGTEAFF.

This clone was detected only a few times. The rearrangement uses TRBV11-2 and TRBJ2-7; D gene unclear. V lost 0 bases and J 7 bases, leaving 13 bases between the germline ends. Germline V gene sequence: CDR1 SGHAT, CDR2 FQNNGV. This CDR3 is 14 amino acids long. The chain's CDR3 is CASSLEGTSREQYF. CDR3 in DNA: TGTGCCAGCAGCTTAGAGGGCACATCGAGGGAGCAGTACTTC.

The CDR3: CASSLELAGEQYF. Here the CDR3 DNA reads TGTGCCAGCAGCTTAGAACTAGCGGGCGAGCAGTACTTC. The chain couples TRBV7-9 to TRBJ2-7; 9 nucleotides match TRBD2. The junction had 1 base not matched to a gene; V was cut back by 1 base and J by 6 bases. The CDR3 runs to 13 residues. Per the germline V gene, CDR1 is SEHNR and CDR2 is FQNEAQ (reference sequence). The entire variable domain, with the rest obtained from reference TRBV7-9 and TRBJ2-7, is as follows: DTGVSQNPRHKITKRGQNVTFRCDPISEHNRLYWYRQTLGQGPEFLTYFQNEAQLEKSRLLSDRFSAERPKGSFSTLEIQRTEQGDSAMYLCASSLELAGEQYFGPGTRLTVT.

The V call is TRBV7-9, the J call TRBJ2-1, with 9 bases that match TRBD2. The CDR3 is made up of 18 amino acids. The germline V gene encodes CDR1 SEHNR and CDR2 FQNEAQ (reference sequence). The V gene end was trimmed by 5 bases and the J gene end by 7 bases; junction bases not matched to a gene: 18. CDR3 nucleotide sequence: TGTGCCAGCAGCCCGTTCGGGGTAGCGGGAGCCTCTGATAATGAGCAGTTCTTC. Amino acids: CASSPFGVAGASDNEQFF.

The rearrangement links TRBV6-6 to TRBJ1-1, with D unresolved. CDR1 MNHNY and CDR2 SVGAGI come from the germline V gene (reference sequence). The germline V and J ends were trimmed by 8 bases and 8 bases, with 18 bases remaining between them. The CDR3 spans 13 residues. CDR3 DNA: TGTGCCAGCTACATCCTGAACAGCGGAGAAGCTTTCTTT. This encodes CASYILNSGEAFF.

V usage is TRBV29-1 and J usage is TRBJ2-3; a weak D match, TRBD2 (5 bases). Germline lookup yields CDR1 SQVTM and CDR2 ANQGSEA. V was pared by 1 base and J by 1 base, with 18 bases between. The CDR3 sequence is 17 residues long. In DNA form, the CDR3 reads TGCAGCGTTGAAGGCGCCTCGGCGGGTGGTGGCACAGATACGCAGTATTTT. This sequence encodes CSVEGASAGGGTDTQYF.

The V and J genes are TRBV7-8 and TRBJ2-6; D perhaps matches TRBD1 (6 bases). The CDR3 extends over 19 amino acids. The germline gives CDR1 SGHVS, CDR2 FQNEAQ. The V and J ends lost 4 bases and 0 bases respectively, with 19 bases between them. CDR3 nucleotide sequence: TGTGCCAGCAGCTCAAAAAGAGGACAGTTTTCCTCTGGGGCCAACGTCCTGACTTTC. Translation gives CASSSKRGQFSSGANVLTF.

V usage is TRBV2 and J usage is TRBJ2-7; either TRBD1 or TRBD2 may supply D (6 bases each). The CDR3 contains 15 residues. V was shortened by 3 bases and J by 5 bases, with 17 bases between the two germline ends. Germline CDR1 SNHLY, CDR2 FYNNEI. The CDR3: CASSDEWGALNEQYF. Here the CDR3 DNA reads TGTGCCAGCAGTGATGAGTGGGGGGCGTTGAACGAGCAGTACTTC. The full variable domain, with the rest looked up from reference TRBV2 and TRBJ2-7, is EPEVTQTPSHQVTQMGQEVILRCVPISNHLYFYWYRQILGQKVEFLVSFYNNEISEKSEIFDDQFSVERPDGSNFTLKIRSTKLEDSAMYFCASSDEWGALNEQYFGPGTRLTVT.

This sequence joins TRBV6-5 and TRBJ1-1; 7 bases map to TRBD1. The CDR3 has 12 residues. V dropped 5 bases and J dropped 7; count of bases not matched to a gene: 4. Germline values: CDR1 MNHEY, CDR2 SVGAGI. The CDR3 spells CASSPWDSEAFF. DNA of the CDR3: TGTGCCAGCAGTCCTTGGGACAGTGAAGCTTTCTTT.

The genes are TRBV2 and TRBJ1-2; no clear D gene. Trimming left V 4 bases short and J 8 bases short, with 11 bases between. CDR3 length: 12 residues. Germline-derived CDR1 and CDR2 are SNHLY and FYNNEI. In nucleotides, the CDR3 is TGTGCCAGCAGTGTCCGGAGGCTGGGCTACACCTTC. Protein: CASSVRRLGYTF.

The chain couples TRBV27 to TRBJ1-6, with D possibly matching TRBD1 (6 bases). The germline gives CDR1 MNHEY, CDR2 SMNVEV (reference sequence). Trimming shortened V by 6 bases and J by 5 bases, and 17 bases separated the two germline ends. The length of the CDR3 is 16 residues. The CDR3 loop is CASRTYTGGDNSPLHF. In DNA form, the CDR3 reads TGTGCCAGCAGAACGTACACGGGGGGCGATAATTCACCCCTCCACTTT.

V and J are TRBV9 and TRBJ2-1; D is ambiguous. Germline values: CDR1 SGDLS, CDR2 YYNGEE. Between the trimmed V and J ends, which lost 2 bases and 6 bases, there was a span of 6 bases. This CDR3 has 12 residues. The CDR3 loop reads CASSVLGNEQFF. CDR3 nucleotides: TGTGCCAGCAGCGTTCTGGGCAATGAGCAGTTCTTC.

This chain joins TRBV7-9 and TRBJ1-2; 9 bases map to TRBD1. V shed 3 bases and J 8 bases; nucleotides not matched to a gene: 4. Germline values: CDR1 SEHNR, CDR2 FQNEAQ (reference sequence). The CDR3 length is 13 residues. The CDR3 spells CASSFGTGMGYTF. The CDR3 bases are TGTGCCAGCAGCTTCGGGACAGGGATGGGCTACACCTTC.

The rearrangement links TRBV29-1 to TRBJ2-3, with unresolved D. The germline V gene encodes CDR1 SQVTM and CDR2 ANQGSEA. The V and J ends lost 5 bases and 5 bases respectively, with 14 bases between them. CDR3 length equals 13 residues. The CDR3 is CSVLSVWQDTQYF. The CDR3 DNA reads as TGCAGCGTTCTGTCGGTATGGCAAGATACGCAGTATTTT.

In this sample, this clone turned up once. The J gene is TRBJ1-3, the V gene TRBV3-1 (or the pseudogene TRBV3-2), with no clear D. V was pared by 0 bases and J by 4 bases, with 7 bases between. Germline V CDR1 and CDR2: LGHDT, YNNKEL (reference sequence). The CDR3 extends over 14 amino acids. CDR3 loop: CASSQDVSGNTIYF. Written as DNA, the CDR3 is TGTGCCAGCAGCCAAGATGTATCGGGAAACACCATATATTTT.

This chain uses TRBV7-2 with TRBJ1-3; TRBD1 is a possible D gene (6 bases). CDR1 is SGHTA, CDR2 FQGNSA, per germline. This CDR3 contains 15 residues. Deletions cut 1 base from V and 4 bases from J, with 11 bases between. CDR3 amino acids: CASSLVAGGGNTIYF. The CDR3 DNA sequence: TGTGCCAGCAGCTTAGTTGCCGGGGGCGGAAACACCATATATTTT.

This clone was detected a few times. CDR3 residues: CASSPSDRGEKLFF. CDR3 bases: TGTGCCAGCAGCCCCTCCGACAGGGGCGAAAAACTGTTTTTT. This sequence joins TRBV7-8 and TRBJ1-4; 8 bases map to TRBD1. There are 14 residues in the CDR3. CDR1 and CDR2 from the germline V gene are SGHVS and FQNEAQ. The ends lost 5 bases at V and 8 bases at J; junction bases unmatched: 7.

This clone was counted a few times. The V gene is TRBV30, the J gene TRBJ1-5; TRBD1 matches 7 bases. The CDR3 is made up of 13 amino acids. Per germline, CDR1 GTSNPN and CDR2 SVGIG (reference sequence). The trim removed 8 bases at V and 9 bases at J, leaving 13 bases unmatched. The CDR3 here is CASRGSGIGPQHF. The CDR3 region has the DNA TGTGCCAGCAGGGGGTCCGGTATTGGGCCCCAGCATTTT.

CDR3 sequence: CASSPHGNTEAFF. CDR3 sequence (DNA): TGCGCCAGCAGCCCCCACGGGAACACTGAAGCTTTCTTT. This chain joins TRBV4-1 and TRBJ1-1; D is undetermined. Trimming shortened V by 4 bases and J by 1 base, and 7 bases separated the two germline ends. The CDR3 is made up of 13 amino acids. Germline CDR1 and CDR2: MGHRA and YSYEKL.

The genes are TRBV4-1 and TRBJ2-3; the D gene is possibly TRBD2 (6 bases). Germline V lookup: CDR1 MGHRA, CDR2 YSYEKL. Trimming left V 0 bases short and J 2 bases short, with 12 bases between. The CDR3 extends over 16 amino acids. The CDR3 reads CASSQEGADYTDTQYF. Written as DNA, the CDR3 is TGCGCCAGCAGCCAAGAGGGAGCGGACTACACAGATACGCAGTATTTT.

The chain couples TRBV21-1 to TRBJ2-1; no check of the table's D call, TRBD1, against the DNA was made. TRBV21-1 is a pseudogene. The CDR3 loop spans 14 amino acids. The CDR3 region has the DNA TGTGCCAGCTTTTGGGACAGGGGTGGGAATGAGCAGTTCTTC. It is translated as CASFWDRGGNEQFF.